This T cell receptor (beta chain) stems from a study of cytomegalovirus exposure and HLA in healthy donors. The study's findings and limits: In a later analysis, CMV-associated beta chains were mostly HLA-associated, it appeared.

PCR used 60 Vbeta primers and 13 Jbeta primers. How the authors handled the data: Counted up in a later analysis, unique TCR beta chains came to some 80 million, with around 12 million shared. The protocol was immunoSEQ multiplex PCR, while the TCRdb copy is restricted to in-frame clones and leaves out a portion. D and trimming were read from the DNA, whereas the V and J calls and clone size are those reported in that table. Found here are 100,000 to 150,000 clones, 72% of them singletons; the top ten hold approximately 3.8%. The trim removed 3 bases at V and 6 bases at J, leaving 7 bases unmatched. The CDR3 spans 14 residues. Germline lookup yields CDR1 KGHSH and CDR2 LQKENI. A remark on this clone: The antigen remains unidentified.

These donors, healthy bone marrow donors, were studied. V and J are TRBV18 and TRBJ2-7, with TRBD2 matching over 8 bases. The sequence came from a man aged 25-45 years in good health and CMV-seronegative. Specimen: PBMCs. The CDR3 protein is CASSPGTRRREQYF. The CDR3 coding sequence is TGTGCCAGCTCACCCGGGACTAGGAGGCGCGAGCAGTACTTC.